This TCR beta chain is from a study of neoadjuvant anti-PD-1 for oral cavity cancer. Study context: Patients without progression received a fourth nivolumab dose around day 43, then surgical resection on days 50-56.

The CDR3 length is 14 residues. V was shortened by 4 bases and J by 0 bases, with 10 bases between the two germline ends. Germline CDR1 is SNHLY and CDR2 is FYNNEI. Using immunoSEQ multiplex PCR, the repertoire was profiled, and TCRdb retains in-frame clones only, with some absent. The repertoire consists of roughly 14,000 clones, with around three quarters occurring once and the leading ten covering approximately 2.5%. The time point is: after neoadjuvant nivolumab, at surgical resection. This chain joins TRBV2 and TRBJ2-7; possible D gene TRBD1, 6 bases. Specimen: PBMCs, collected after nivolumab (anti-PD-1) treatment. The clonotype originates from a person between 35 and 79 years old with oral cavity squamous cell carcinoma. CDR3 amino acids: CASSGQDNSYEQYF. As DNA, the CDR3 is TGTGCCAGCAGTGGACAGGACAACTCCTACGAGCAGTACTTC.